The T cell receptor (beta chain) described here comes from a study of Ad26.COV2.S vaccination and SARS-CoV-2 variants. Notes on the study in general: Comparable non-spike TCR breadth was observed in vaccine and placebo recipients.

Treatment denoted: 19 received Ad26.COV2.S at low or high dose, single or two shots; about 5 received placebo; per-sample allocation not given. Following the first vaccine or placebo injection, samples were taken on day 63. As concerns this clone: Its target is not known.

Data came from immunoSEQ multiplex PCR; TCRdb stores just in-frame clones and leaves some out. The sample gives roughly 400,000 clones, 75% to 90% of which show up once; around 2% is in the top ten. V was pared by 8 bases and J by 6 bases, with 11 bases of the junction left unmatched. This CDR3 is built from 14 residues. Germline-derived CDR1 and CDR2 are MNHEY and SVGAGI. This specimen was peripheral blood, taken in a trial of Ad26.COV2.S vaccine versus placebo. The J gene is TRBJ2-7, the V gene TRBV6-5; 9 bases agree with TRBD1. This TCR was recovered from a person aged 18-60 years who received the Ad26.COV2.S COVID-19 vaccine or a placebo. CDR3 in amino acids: CASQWDRVTGEQYF. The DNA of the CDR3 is TGTGCCAGCCAGTGGGACAGGGTGACAGGCGAGCAGTACTTC.